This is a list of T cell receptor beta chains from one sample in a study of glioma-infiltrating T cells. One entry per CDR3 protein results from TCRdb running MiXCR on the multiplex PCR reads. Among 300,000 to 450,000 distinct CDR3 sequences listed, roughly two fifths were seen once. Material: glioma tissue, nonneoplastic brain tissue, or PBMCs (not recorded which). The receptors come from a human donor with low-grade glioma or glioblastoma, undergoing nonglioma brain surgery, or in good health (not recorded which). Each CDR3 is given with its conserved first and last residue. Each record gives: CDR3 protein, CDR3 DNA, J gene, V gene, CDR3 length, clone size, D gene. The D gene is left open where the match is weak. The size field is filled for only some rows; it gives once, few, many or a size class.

CDR3: CASTGSSGLYNEQFF; DNA: TGTGCCAGCACTGGTAGTAGCGGGCTTTACAATGAGCAGTTCTTC; J: TRBJ2-1; V: TRBV6-2/TRBV6-3; length: 15; size: .; D: TRBD2
CDR3: CASSLRIAGADYTEAFF; DNA: TGTGCCAGCAGCTTAAGGATCGCCGGGGCAGACTACACTGAAGCTTTCTTT; J: TRBJ1-1; V: TRBV7-2; length: 17; size: .; D: .
CDR3: CSAQTGTVQETQYF; DNA: TGCAGTGCGCAGACAGGGACGGTACAAGAGACCCAGTACTTC; J: TRBJ2-5; V: TRBV20-1; length: 14; size: many; D: TRBD1
CDR3: CASSRVGAETQYF; DNA: TGTGCCAGCAGCCGAGTGGGGGCAGAGACCCAGTACTTC; J: TRBJ2-5; V: TRBV7-9; length: 13; size: .; D: .
CDR3: CASSLGGEIYEQYF; DNA: TGTGCCAGCAGTTTGGGGGGCGAAATTTACGAGCAGTACTTC; J: TRBJ2-7; V: TRBV27; length: 14; size: .; D: .
CDR3: CATSRVISLAGGGTGELFF; DNA: TGTGCCACCAGCAGAGTTATCTCGCTAGCGGGAGGAGGCACCGGGGAGCTGTTTTTT; J: TRBJ2-2; V: TRBV15; length: 19; size: many; D: TRBD2
CDR3: CASSQTGRAYNEQFF; DNA: TGTGCCAGCAGTCAGACGGGACGCGCCTACAATGAGCAGTTCTTC; J: TRBJ2-1; V: TRBV27; length: 15; size: many; D: .
CDR3: CASRRTGGYGYTF; DNA: TGTGCCAGCAGGAGGACAGGGGGATATGGCTACACCTTC; J: TRBJ1-2; V: TRBV28; length: 13; size: many; D: TRBD1
CDR3: CASSLGLAVNEQYF; DNA: TGTGCCAGCAGTTTGGGACTAGCGGTAAACGAGCAGTACTTC; J: TRBJ2-7; V: TRBV27; length: 14; size: .; D: TRBD2
CDR3: CSVGTGGYNEQFF; DNA: TGCAGCGTTGGGACAGGGGGCTACAATGAGCAGTTCTTC; J: TRBJ2-1; V: TRBV29-1; length: 13; size: .; D: TRBD1
CDR3: CASSYAITSGVGGTGELFF; DNA: TGCGCCAGCAGCTATGCGATTACTAGCGGGGTTGGGGGGACCGGGGAGCTGTTTTTT; J: TRBJ2-2; V: TRBV4-3; length: 19; size: .; D: TRBD2
CDR3: CSARDRINIQYF; DNA: TGCAGTGCTAGAGACCGGATAAACATTCAGTACTTC; J: TRBJ2-4; V: TRBV20-1; length: 12; size: many; D: .
CDR3: CASSLWNFSYEQYF; DNA: TGTGCCAGCAGTTTATGGAATTTTTCCTACGAGCAGTACTTC; J: TRBJ2-7; V: TRBV28; length: 14; size: many; D: .
CDR3: CASSPFPQTSGSDDEQFF; DNA: TGTGCCAGCAGTCCCTTCCCCCAGACTAGCGGGAGTGATGATGAGCAGTTCTTC; J: TRBJ2-1; V: TRBV2; length: 18; size: .; D: TRBD2
CDR3: CSAGMAGSGNTIYF; DNA: TGCAGTGCTGGGATGGCAGGGTCTGGGAACACCATATATTTT; J: TRBJ1-3; V: TRBV20-1; length: 14; size: .; D: .
CDR3: CASSLARNEQYF; DNA: TGTGCCAGCAGCTTAGCGCGGAACGAGCAGTACTTC; J: TRBJ2-7; V: TRBV7-2; length: 12; size: many; D: .
CDR3: CSRSGRGSYEQYF; DNA: TGCAGCAGAAGCGGGAGAGGATCCTACGAGCAGTACTTC; J: TRBJ2-7; V: TRBV20-1; length: 13; size: few; D: TRBD2
CDR3: CASSQGQTYEQYF; DNA: TGTGCCAGCAGTCAGGGACAGACCTACGAGCAGTACTTC; J: TRBJ2-7; V: TRBV6-1; length: 13; size: many; D: TRBD1
CDR3: CASSPEGGLLTHTQYF; DNA: TGTGCCAGCAGCCCCGAGGGGGGACTGCTCACACATACGCAGTATTTT; J: TRBJ2-3; V: TRBV7-2; length: 16; size: many; D: .
CDR3: CASRARDGNYGYTF; DNA: TGTGCCAGCAGAGCCAGGGACGGCAACTATGGCTACACCTTC; J: TRBJ1-2; V: TRBV7-9; length: 14; size: .; D: .
CDR3: CASSLSSGTYSYNEQFF; DNA: TGTGCCAGCAGTTTATCCAGCGGGACCTACTCCTACAATGAGCAGTTCTTC; J: TRBJ2-1; V: TRBV27; length: 17; size: few; D: TRBD2
CDR3: CASSGGPGRSYEQYF; DNA: TGTGCCAGCAGTGGGGGGCCGGGTCGCTCCTACGAGCAGTACTTC; J: TRBJ2-7; V: TRBV25-1; length: 15; size: .; D: .
CDR3: CASSPGTVGADTQYF; DNA: TGTGCCAGCAGTCCGGGGACAGTGGGGGCAGATACGCAGTATTTT; J: TRBJ2-3; V: TRBV27; length: 15; size: many; D: TRBD1
CDR3: CASSQGRARSTDTQYF; DNA: TGCGCCAGCAGCCAAGGAAGAGCGAGAAGCACAGATACGCAGTATTTT; J: TRBJ2-3; V: TRBV4-1; length: 16; size: .; D: .
CDR3: CASSYSLSGGPNEQFF; DNA: TGTGCCAGCAGTTACTCTCTATCGGGAGGGCCCAATGAGCAGTTCTTT; J: TRBJ2-1; V: TRBV6-2/TRBV6-3; length: 16; size: .; D: TRBD2
CDR3: CSASAGQGDEQYF; DNA: TGCAGTGCTAGCGCGGGACAGGGGGACGAGCAGTACTTC; J: TRBJ2-7; V: TRBV20-1; length: 13; size: .; D: TRBD1
CDR3: CSARVPNTRELFF; DNA: TGCAGTGCTAGAGTGCCGAACACCAGGGAGCTGTTTTTT; J: TRBJ2-2; V: TRBV20-1; length: 13; size: .; D: .
CDR3: CASAQGDRGGGYTF; DNA: TGTGCCAGCGCTCAGGGGGACAGGGGGGGCGGCTACACCTTC; J: TRBJ1-2; V: TRBV27; length: 14; size: .; D: TRBD1
CDR3: CASSRENSLEETQYF; DNA: TGTGCCAGCAGCCGAGAAAATAGCCTTGAAGAGACCCAGTACTTC; J: TRBJ2-5; V: TRBV27; length: 15; size: .; D: .
CDR3: CASSAGVVGVYEQYF; DNA: TGTGCCAGCAGTGCCGGGGTTGTCGGGGTTTACGAGCAGTACTTC; J: TRBJ2-7; V: TRBV27; length: 15; size: many; D: .
CDR3: CASSLGQGIGEQYF; DNA: TGTGCCAGCAGCTTGGGACAGGGGATCGGCGAGCAGTACTTC; J: TRBJ2-7; V: TRBV7-9; length: 14; size: .; D: TRBD1
CDR3: CSAWGEGSYEQYF; DNA: TGCAGTGCTTGGGGAGAGGGCTCCTACGAGCAGTACTTC; J: TRBJ2-7; V: TRBV20-1; length: 13; size: .; D: .
CDR3: CASMLTSGGHDTQYF; DNA: TGTGCCAGCATGCTAACTAGCGGGGGACACGATACGCAGTATTTT; J: TRBJ2-3; V: TRBV27; length: 15; size: .; D: TRBD2
CDR3: CASSQRGQGERYTF; DNA: TGCGCCAGCAGCCAAAGGGGACAGGGGGAACGCTACACCTTC; J: TRBJ1-2; V: TRBV4-3; length: 14; size: .; D: TRBD1
CDR3: CASSSTSGYRDTQYF; DNA: TGTGCCAGCAGTTCAACTAGCGGGTATAGAGATACGCAGTATTTT; J: TRBJ2-3; V: TRBV6-5; length: 15; size: .; D: TRBD2
CDR3: CASSFTGLSYERYF; DNA: TGTGCCAGCAGCTTTACAGGGTTATCCTACGAGCGGTACTTC; J: TRBJ2-7; V: TRBV11-3; length: 14; size: .; D: .
CDR3: CAISYEQFYEQYF; DNA: TGTGCCATCAGTTATGAACAGTTCTACGAGCAGTACTTC; J: TRBJ2-7; V: TRBV10-3; length: 13; size: few; D: .
CDR3: CASSRDLEQYF; DNA: TGTGCCAGCAGTCGGGACCTGGAGCAGTACTTC; J: TRBJ2-7; V: TRBV2; length: 11; size: .; D: .
CDR3: CVSSQGELFF; DNA: TGTGTCAGCAGTCAAGGGGAGCTGTTTTTT; J: TRBJ2-2; V: TRBV6-2/TRBV6-3; length: 10; size: .; D: .
CDR3: CASSPDEQGGEQYF; DNA: TGCGCCAGCAGCCCGGACGAACAGGGTGGCGAGCAGTACTTC; J: TRBJ2-7; V: TRBV4-1; length: 14; size: .; D: .
CDR3: CSATSGTGTDTQYF; DNA: TGCAGTGCCACTAGCGGGACGGGCACAGATACGCAGTATTTT; J: TRBJ2-3; V: TRBV20-1; length: 14; size: .; D: TRBD2
CDR3: CASSLAGVAGYTEAFF; DNA: TGTGCCAGCAGCCTAGCAGGGGTCGCAGGCTACACTGAAGCTTTCTTT; J: TRBJ1-1; V: TRBV14; length: 16; size: .; D: .
CDR3: CASSLEPIPGGYTF; DNA: TGTGCCAGCAGCTTAGAGCCGATACCTGGGGGCTACACCTTC; J: TRBJ1-2; V: TRBV11-2; length: 14; size: few; D: .
CDR3: CASSSPSGSLYEQYF; DNA: TGTGCCAGCAGTTCACCTAGCGGGAGCTTGTACGAGCAGTACTTC; J: TRBJ2-7; V: TRBV28; length: 15; size: .; D: TRBD2
CDR3: CASSYQPSMADEQYF; DNA: TGTGCCAGCAGTTACCAACCTTCTATGGCAGACGAGCAGTACTTC; J: TRBJ2-7; V: TRBV6-5; length: 15; size: .; D: .
CDR3: CASTRQGLSGNTIYF; DNA: TGTGCCAGCACCAGACAGGGACTCTCTGGAAACACCATATATTTT; J: TRBJ1-3; V: TRBV7-2; length: 15; size: many; D: TRBD1
CDR3: CASSPRDRSSYEQYF; DNA: TGCGCCAGCAGCCCCCGGGACAGGAGCTCCTACGAGCAGTACTTC; J: TRBJ2-7; V: TRBV4-1; length: 15; size: .; D: TRBD1
CDR3: CASSRQGRNYGYTF; DNA: TGTGCCAGCAGCAGACAGGGGAGGAACTATGGCTACACCTTC; J: TRBJ1-2; V: TRBV28; length: 14; size: many; D: TRBD1
CDR3: CASSTGLAGVSSYNEQFF; DNA: TGTGCCAGCAGCACGGGACTAGCGGGAGTGAGTTCCTACAATGAGCAGTTCTTC; J: TRBJ2-1; V: TRBV5-4; length: 18; size: many; D: TRBD2
CDR3: CASSQDGRGNIQYF; DNA: TGCGCCAGCAGCCAGGATGGGAGGGGGAACATTCAGTACTTC; J: TRBJ2-4; V: TRBV4-1; length: 14; size: .; D: .
CDR3: CASSLEPSREQYF; DNA: TGTGCCAGCAGCTTAGAGCCCTCTAGGGAGCAGTACTTC; J: TRBJ2-7; V: TRBV11-2; length: 13; size: .; D: .